This T cell receptor beta chain was captured by sequencing in a study of blood T cell repertoires in COVID-19. Study-wide background: Sites across the United States, Italy and Spain contributed samples from acute and convalescent COVID-19.

The table came from immunoSEQ multiplex PCR; TCRdb's copy has only in-frame clones and leaves some out. The repertoire holds approximately 360,000 clones, 90% seen once, with approximately 6.2% in the top ten. The CDR3 loop spans 12 amino acids. The germline gives CDR1 LNHDA, CDR2 SQIVND (reference sequence). The V end was cut by 4 bases, the J end by 6 bases, with 9 bases between. This TCR was recovered from a man aged 18 to 35 with active or convalescent COVID-19. V usage is TRBV19 and J usage is TRBJ1-2; unclear D gene. Material: peripheral blood. Here the CDR3 DNA reads TGTGCCAGTAGTACCGGGGTAGATGGCTACACCTTC. This encodes CASSTGVDGYTF.